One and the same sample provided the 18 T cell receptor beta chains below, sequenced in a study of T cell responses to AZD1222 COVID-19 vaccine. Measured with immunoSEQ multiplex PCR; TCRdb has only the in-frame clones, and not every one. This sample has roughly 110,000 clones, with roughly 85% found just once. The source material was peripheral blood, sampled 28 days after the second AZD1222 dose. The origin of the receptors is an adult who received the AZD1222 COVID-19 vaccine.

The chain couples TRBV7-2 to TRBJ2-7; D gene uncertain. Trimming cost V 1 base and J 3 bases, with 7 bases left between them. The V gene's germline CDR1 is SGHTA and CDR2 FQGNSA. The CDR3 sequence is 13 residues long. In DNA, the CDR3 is TGTGCCAGCAGCTTAGAGGTGGACTACGAGCAGTACTTC. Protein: CASSLEVDYEQYF.

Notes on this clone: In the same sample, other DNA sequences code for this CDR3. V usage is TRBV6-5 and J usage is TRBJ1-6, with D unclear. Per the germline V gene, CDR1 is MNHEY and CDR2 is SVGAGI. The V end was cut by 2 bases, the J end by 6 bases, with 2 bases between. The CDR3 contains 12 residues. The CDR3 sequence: CASSYSNSPLHF. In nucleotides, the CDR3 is TGTGCCAGCAGTTACAGTAATTCACCCCTCCACTTT.

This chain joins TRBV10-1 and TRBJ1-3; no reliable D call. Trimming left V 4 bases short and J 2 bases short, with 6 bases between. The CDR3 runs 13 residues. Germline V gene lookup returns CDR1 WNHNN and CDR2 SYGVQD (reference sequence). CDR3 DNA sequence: TGCGCCAGCAGTGGTGGGCCTGGAAACACCATATATTTT. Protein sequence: CASSGGPGNTIYF.

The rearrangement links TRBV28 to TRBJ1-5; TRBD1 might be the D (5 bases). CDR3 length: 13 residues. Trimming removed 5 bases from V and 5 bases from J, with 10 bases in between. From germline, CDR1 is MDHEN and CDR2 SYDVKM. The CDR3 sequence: CASSPGTYQPQHF. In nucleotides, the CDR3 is TGTGCCAGCAGTCCCGGGACCTATCAGCCCCAGCATTTT.

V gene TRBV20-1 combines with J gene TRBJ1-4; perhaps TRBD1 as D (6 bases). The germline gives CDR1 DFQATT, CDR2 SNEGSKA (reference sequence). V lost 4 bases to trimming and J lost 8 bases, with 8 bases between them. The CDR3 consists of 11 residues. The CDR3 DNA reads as TGCAGTGCTATGGACAGCGAAAAACTGTTTTTT. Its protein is CSAMDSEKLFF.

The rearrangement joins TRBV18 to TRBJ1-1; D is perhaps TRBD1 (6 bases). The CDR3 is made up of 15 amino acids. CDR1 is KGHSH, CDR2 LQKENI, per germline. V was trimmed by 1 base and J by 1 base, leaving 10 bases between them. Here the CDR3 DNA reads TGTGCCAGCTCACCACGACAGGAGAAGAACACTGAAGCTTTCTTT. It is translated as CASSPRQEKNTEAFF.

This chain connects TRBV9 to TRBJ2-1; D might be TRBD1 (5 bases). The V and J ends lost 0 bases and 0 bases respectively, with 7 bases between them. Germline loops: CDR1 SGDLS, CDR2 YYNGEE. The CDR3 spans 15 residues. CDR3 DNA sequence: TGTGCCAGCAGCGTAGGGGGCACCTCCTACAATGAGCAGTTCTTC. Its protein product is CASSVGGTSYNEQFF.

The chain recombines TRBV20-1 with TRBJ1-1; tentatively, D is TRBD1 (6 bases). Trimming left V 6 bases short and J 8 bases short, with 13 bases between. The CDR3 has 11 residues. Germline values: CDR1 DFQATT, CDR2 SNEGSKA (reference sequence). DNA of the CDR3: TGCAGTGCCCTCGGAGACAGGGAAGCTTTCTTT. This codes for CSALGDREAFF.

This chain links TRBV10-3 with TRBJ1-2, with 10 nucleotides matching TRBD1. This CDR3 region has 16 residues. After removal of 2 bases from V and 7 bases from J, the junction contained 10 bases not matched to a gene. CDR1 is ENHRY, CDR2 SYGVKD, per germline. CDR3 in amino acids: CAISEIRDRGTSGYTF. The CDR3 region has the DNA TGTGCCATCAGTGAGATTCGGGACAGGGGTACAAGTGGCTACACCTTC.

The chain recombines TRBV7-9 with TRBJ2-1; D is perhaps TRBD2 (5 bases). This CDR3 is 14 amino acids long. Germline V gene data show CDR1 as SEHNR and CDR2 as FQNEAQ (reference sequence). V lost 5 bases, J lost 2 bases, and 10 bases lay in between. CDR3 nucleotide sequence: TGTGCCAGCAGCGGCGGGCAACCCTACAATGAGCAGTTCTTC. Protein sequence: CASSGGQPYNEQFF.

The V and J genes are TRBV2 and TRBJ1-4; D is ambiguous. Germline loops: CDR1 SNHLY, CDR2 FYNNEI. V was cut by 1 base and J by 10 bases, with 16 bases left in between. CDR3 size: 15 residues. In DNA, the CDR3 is TGTGCCAGCAGTGAAGAGACTCTGGAGTTGGGAAAACTGTTTTTT. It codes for CASSEETLELGKLFF.

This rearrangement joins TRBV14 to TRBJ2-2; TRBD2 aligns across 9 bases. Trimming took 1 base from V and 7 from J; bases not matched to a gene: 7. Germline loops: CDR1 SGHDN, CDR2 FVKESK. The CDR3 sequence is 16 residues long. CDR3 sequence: CASSQVSGGHIGELFF. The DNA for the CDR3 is TGTGCCAGCAGCCAAGTCAGCGGGGGGCACATCGGGGAGCTGTTTTTT.

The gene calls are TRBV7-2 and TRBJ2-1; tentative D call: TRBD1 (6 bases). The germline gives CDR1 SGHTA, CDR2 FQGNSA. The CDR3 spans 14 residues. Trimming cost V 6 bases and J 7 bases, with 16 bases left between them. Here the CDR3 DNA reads TGTGCCAGCAGATCAGACAGGACGGCGAATGAGCAGTTCTTC. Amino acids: CASRSDRTANEQFF. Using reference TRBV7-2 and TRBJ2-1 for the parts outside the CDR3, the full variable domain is GAGVSQSPSNKVTEKGKDVELRCDPISGHTALYWYRQSLGQGLEFLIYFQGNSAPDKSGLPSDRFSAERTGGSVSTLTIQRTQQEDSAVYLCASRSDRTANEQFFGPGTRLTVL.

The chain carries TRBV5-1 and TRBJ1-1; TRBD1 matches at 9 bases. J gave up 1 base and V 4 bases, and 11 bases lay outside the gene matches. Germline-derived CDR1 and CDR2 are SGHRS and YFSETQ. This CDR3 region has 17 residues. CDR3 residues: CASSLVPGQGTNTEAFF. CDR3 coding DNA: TGCGCCAGCAGCCTTGTCCCGGGACAGGGAACGAACACTGAAGCTTTCTTT.

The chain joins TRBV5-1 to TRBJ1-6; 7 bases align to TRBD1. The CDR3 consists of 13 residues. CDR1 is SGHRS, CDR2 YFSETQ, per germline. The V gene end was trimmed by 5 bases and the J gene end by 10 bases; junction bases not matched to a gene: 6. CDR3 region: CASSTGTDSPLHF. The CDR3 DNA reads TGCGCCAGCAGTACTGGGACAGACTCACCCCTCCACTTT.

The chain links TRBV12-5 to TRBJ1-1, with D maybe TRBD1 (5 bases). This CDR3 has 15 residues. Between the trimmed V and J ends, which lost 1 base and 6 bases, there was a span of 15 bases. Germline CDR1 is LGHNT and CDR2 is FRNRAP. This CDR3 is CASGLAPGDRPEAFF. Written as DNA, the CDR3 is TGTGCTAGTGGTTTGGCCCCCGGGGACCGCCCTGAAGCTTTCTTT.

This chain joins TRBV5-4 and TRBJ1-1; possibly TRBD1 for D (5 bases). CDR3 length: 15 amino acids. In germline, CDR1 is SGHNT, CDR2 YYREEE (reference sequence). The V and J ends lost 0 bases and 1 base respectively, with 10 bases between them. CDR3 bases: TGTGCCAGCAGCTTGGCAGGGACGGCGAACACTGAAGCTTTCTTT. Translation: CASSLAGTANTEAFF.

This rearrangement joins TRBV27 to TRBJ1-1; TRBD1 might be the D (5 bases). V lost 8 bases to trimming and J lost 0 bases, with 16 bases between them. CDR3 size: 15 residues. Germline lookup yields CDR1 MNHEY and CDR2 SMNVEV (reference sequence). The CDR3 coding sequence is TGTGCCAGCCGGAAAAGGGGTGAGATGAACACTGAAGCTTTCTTT. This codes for CASRKRGEMNTEAFF.